This T cell receptor (beta chain) was sequenced for a study of blood T cell repertoires in COVID-19. In the study overall: Sites in the United States, Italy and Spain provided acute and convalescent COVID-19 samples.

Germline loops: CDR1 SGHDT, CDR2 YYEEEE. The CDR3 is 14 amino acids. Trimming removed 4 bases at V and 2 bases at J, with 10 bases between. The table came from immunoSEQ multiplex PCR; TCRdb's copy has only in-frame clones and leaves some out. The sample includes 500,000 or so clones, approximately 90% of them seen just once. The chain joins TRBV5-6 to TRBJ2-1; D is perhaps TRBD1 (6 bases). The specimen was PBMCs or T cells enriched from blood (not recorded which). The receptor was isolated from a woman aged 18-35 years who had recovered from COVID-19. As DNA, the CDR3 is TGTGCCAGCAGCGCAGGGGCGGCCTACAATGAGCAGTTCTTC. Amino acids: CASSAGAAYNEQFF. The full variable domain, in which reference TRBV5-6 and TRBJ2-1 provide the parts outside the CDR3, is DAGVTQSPTHLIKTRGQQVTLRCSPKSGHDTVSWYQQALGQGPQFIFQYYEEEERQRGNFPDRFSGHQFPNYSSELNVNALLLGDSALYLCASSAGAAYNEQFFGPGTRLTVL.